Here is one TCR beta chain with its context. The antigen is undetermined. Here immunoSEQ multiplex PCR was the method, and the copy in TCRdb shows in-frame clones only, minus some. The sample consists of tens of thousands of clones, 80% to 90% of them appearing once. The CDR3 spans 12 residues. V was trimmed by 8 bases and J by 3 bases, leaving 10 bases between them. Germline CDR1 and CDR2: WNHNN and SYGVQD (reference sequence). This sample is part of a study of T cell responses to AZD1222 COVID-19 vaccine. Study conclusions and caveats: Recipients of two AZD1222 doses showed rising Spike-specific TCR breadth and depth. It was only 6 or 7 AZD1222 recipients who were seropositive at baseline. Among the donors, most were white British and more were female, and clonal diversity was possibly underestimated.

Sample: peripheral blood, taken 28 days after the second AZD1222 dose. The V and J genes are TRBV10-1 and TRBJ1-2; no clear D. The clonotype originates from an adult who received the AZD1222 COVID-19 vaccine. CDR3: CASPEVYYGYTF. CDR3 bases: TGCGCCAGCCCGGAAGTCTACTATGGCTACACCTTC.